Reported below is one T cell receptor (beta chain). This entry belongs to a study of blood T cell repertoires in COVID-19. From germline, CDR1 is SGHNT and CDR2 YYREEE (reference sequence). The V end lost 0 bases, the J end lost 6 bases, and 12 bases lay between the germline ends. The length of the CDR3 is 14 residues. Authors' data handling: Amplification of reference gene primers was used by the study to estimate nucleated cell counts. Using immunoSEQ multiplex PCR, the repertoire was profiled, and TCRdb retains in-frame clones only, with some absent. The V and J calls and clone size are taken from that table; D and trimming were inferred from the DNA. The table has roughly 140,000 clones, 85% to 90% seen once.

The chain recombines TRBV5-4 with TRBJ1-2; possibly TRBD1 for D (6 bases). The sequenced material came from PBMCs or T cells enriched from blood (not recorded which). The TCR originated in a man in his 60s who had recovered from COVID-19. This CDR3 is CASSLVDSINGYTF. In nucleotides, the CDR3 is TGTGCCAGCAGCTTGGTGGACAGTATCAATGGCTACACCTTC.